This entry features one T cell receptor beta chain sequence. A single count supports this clone. It has no known antigen specificity. Gene labels and germline sequences for this entry follow the mouse. The intended sense of this specimen's time point label: mouse harvest day 14 after allogeneic transplant. Mouse grafts combined 10^7 T-cell-depleted bone marrow cells with 10^6 splenic CD5+ T cells, given via tail vein injection. A major MHC-mismatch B6 (H2b) into BALB/c (H2d) model was used to model mouse GVHD, and tissues were profiled at day 7 or 14. On day 7 or 14 post-transplant, mouse tissues and retro-orbital blood were harvested with separate sterile tools for each animal, and livers were flushed beforehand. Before genomic DNA isolation with the DNeasy Blood & Tissue Kit, mouse tissues were minced with razor blades in buffered saline. These data are taken from a study of tissue T cells after allogeneic stem cell transplantation (dated by TCRdb to between 2021 and 2024). Regarding the complete study: The study profiled TCR beta repertoires across many tissues from research autopsies of patients with and without GVHD, plus mouse models of GVHD. The human arm was a prospective observational study without blinding or randomization. What the authors observed across the whole study: Which tissue TCRs were alloreactive or antigen-specific was not determined in the study, and some clones might have been persisting host cells. Within patients, how anatomically similar the tissues were was a key factor in shaping TCR repertoire composition, regardless of disease or transplant status. The patient cohort was small and varied clinically, and sampling depth was recognized as a limitation. Only a few T cell clones appeared in more than one patient, yet motif-based clustering showed tissue-specific repertoire signatures that were shared between patients. In both patients and mice, T cells from blood and spleen covered only a limited part of the TCR repertoire found in tissues.

The library was obtained by the immunoSEQ multiplex PCR assay. Adaptive Biotechnologies performed the TCRbeta CDR3 sequencing at survey depth and reported CDR3 sequences, V/J genes, productive frequency and template counts. Amplification of TCR beta CDR3 regions started from genomic DNA instead of RNA. Per the authors' processing: Pairwise repertoire overlap between tissues was quantified with Jensen-Shannon divergence, where 1 means complete divergence and 0 identical. Tissues were clustered by single-linkage agglomerative hierarchical clustering of pairwise JSD values and displayed as dendrograms. All patient samples were analyzed with GLIPH2 using simulation_depth 1000, kmer_min_depth 3 and cdr3_length_cutoff 8, and only groups containing more than two unique CDR3s were kept. A standardized tissue-overlap score was generated by extrapolating Jaccard GLIPH-group overlap across patients to a standard repertoire size of 1000 clones. To look at how diversity was associated with clinical or experimental variables, linear mixed-effect models were used, with tissue treated as a fixed effect and individual treated as a random effect. Sourced from immuneACCESS, this table was stored by TCRdb with only in-frame sequences that have V and J called. A share of the clones is absent; for the studies checked, an unresolved V gene accounts for under half, and the remainder has no known explanation. V and J calls and clone size are as listed in that table; D and trimming were resolved from the DNA. This sample comprises about 5,200 clones, approximately 33% of them detected only once. The ten top clones hold around 4.8% of the sample.

This clonotype originated in a female BALB/c mouse given C57BL/6 T cells with graft-versus-host disease after an allogeneic hematopoietic cell transplant. Sequenced input: skin.

The CDR3 region reads CASTGDRREQYF. The CDR3 DNA, read in part, is TGTGCTAGCACCGGGGACAGGCGGGAACAGTAC. The rearrangement combines TRBV17 with TRBJ2-7; 8 central bases correspond to TRBD1. From the germline J gene comes the end of the CDR3, since the read stops 1 residue before it. Looking up the germline V gene yields CDR1 MNHDT and CDR2 YYDKIL. V lost 7 bases and J lost 7 bases, and the count of bases not matched to a germline gene is 6. The CDR3 runs 12 amino acids, cysteine and phenylalanine included. Of the CDR3's DNA, 33 bases were read; they are in frame from base 1.